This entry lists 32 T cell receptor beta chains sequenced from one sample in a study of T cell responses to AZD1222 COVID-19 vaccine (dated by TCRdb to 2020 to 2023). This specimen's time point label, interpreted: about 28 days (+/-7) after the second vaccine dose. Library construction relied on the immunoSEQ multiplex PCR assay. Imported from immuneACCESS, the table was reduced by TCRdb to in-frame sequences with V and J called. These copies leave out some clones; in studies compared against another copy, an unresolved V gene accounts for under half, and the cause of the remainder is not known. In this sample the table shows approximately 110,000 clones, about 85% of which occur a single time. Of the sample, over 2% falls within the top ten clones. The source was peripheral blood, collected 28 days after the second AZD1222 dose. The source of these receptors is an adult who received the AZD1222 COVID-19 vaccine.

CDR3: CSAPSGRGSGELFF. CDR3 DNA: TGCAGCGCCCCTAGCGGGAGAGGGAGCGGGGAGCTGTTTTTT. The rearrangement uses TRBV29-1 and TRBJ2-2; 10 positions match TRBD2. Germline trimming cut 7 bases from V and 7 bases from J; bases unmatched to any gene: 9. CDR1 is SQVTM, CDR2 ANQGSEA, per germline. The CDR3 is 14 residues long.

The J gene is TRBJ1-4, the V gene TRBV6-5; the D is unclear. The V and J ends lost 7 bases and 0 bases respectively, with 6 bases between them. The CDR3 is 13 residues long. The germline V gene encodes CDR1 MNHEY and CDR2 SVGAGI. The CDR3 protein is CASKGATNEKLFF. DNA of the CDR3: TGTGCCAGCAAGGGTGCAACTAATGAAAAACTGTTTTTT.

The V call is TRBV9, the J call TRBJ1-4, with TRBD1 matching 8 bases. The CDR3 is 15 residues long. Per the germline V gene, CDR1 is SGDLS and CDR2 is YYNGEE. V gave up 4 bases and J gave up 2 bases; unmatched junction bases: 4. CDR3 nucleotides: TGTGCCAGCAGCCTCACAGGGGGGACTAATGAAAAACTGTTTTTT. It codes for CASSLTGGTNEKLFF.

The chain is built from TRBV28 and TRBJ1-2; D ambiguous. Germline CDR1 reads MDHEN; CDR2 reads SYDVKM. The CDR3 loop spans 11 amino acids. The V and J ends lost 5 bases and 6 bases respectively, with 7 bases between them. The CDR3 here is CASSDLHGYTF. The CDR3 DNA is TGTGCCAGCAGTGACCTTCATGGCTACACCTTC.

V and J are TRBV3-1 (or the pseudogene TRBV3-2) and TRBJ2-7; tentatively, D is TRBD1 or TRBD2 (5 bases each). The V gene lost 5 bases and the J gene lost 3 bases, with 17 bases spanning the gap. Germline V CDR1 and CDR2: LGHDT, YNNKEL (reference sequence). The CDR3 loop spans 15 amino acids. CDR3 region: CASSSGPLPLYEQYF. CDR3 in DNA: TGTGCCAGCAGCTCGGGGCCCCTACCCCTCTACGAGCAGTACTTC.

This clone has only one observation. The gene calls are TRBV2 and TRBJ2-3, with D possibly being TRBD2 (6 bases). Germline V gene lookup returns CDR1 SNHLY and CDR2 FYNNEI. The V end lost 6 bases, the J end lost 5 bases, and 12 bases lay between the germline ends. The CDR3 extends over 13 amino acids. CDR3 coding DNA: TGTGCCAGCAGGGGACTTATGAGAGATACGCAGTATTTT. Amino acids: CASRGLMRDTQYF.

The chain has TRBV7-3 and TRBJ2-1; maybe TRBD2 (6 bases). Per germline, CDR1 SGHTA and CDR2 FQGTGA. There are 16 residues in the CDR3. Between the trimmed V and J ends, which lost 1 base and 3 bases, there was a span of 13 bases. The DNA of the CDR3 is TGTGCCAGCAGCTTAAATTTCGGGAGTTTCTACAATGAGCAGTTCTTC. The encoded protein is CASSLNFGSFYNEQFF.

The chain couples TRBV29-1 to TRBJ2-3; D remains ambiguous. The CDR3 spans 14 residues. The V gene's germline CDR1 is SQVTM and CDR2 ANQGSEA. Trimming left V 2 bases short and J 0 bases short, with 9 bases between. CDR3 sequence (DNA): TGCAGCGTTGAATGGGCGGTGAGCACAGATACGCAGTATTTT. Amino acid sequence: CSVEWAVSTDTQYF.

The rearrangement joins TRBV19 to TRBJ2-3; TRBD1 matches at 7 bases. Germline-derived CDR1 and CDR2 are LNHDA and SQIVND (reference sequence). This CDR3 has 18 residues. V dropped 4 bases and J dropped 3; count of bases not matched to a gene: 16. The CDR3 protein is CASSKGEKRQGGTDTQYF. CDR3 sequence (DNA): TGTGCCAGTAGTAAGGGGGAAAAAAGACAGGGTGGGACAGATACGCAGTATTTT.

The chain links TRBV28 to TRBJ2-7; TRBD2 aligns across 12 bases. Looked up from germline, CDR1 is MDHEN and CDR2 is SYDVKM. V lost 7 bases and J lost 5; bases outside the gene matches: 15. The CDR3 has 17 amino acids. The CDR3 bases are TGTGCCAGCAACCGACCCGGGCTAGCGGGAGGGCCGGACGAGCAGTACTTC. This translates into CASNRPGLAGGPDEQYF.

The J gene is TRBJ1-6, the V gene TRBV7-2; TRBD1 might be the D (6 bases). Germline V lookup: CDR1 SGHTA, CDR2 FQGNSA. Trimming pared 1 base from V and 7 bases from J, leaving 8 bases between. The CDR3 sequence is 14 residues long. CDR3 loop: CASSLEQGNSPLHF. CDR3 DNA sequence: TGTGCCAGCAGCTTAGAACAGGGAAATTCACCCCTCCACTTT.

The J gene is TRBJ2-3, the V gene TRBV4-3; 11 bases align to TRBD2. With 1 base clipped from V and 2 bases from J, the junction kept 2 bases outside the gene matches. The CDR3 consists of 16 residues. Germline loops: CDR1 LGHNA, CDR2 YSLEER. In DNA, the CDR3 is TGCGCCAGCAGCCAAGCGGGACTAGCGGACACAGATACGCAGTATTTT. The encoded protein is CASSQAGLADTDTQYF.

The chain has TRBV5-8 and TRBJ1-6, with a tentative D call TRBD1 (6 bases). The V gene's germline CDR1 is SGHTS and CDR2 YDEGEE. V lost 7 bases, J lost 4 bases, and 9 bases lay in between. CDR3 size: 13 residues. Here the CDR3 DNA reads TGTGCCAGCGCCGGGACATATAATTCACCCCTCCACTTT. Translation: CASAGTYNSPLHF. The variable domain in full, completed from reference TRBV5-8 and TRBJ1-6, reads EAGVTQSPTHLIKTRGQQATLRCSPISGHTSVYWYQQALGLGLQFLLWYDEGEERNRGNFPPRFSGRQFPNYSSELNVNALELEDSALYLCASAGTYNSPLHFGNGTRLTVT.

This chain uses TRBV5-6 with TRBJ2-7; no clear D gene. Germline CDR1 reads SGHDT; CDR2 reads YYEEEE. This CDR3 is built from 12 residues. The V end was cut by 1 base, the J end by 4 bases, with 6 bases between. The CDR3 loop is CASSLSRYEQYF. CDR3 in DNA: TGTGCCAGCAGCTTGTCCCGATACGAGCAGTACTTC. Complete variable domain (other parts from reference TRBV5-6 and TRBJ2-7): DAGVTQSPTHLIKTRGQQVTLRCSPKSGHDTVSWYQQALGQGPQFIFQYYEEEERQRGNFPDRFSGHQFPNYSSELNVNALLLGDSALYLCASSLSRYEQYFGPGTRLTVT.

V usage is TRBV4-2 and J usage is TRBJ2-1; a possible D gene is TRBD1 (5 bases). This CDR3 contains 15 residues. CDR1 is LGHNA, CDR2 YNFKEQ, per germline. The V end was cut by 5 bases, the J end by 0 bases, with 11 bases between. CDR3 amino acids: CASSARVDSYNEQFF. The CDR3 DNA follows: TGTGCCAGCAGCGCCAGGGTCGACTCCTACAATGAGCAGTTCTTC.

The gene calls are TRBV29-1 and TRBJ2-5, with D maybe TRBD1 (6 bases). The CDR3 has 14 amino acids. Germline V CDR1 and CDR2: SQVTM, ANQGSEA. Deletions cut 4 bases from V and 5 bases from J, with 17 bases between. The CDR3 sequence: CSVVWGPGYETQYF. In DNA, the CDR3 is TGCAGCGTTGTGTGGGGGCCAGGGTACGAGACCCAGTACTTC.

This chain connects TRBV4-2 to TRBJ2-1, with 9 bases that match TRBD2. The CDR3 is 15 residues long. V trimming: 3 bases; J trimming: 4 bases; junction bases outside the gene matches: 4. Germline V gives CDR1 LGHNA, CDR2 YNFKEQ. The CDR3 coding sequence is TGTGCCAGCAGCCAGGCGGGAGGGGGTTACAATGAGCAGTTCTTC. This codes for CASSQAGGGYNEQFF.

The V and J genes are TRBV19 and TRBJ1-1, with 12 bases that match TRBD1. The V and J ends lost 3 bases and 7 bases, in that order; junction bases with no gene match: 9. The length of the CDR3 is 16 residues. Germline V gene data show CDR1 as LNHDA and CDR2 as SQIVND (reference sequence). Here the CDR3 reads CASSIGTGGETIEAFF. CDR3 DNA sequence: TGTGCCAGTAGTATTGGGACAGGGGGCGAAACAATTGAAGCTTTCTTT.

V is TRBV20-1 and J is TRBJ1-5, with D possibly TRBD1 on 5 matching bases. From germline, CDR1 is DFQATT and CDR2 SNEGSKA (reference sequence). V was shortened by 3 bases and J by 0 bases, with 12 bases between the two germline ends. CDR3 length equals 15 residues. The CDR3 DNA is TGCAGTGCTAGTGTCACAGGCAATAGCAATCAGCCCCAGCATTTT. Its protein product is CSASVTGNSNQPQHF.

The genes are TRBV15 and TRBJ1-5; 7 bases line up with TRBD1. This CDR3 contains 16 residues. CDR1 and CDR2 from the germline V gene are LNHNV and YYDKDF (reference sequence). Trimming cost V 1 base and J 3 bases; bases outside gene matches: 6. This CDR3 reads CATSRVEGGINQPQHF. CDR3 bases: TGTGCCACCAGCAGAGTAGAAGGGGGCATCAATCAGCCCCAGCATTTT.

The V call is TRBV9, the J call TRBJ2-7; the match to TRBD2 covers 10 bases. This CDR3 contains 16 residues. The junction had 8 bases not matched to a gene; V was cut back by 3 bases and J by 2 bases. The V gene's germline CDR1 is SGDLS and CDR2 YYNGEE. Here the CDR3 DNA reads TGTGCCAGCAGCGCCTCAGGGAGCGGGAGGGCCTACGAGCAGTACTTC. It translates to CASSASGSGRAYEQYF.

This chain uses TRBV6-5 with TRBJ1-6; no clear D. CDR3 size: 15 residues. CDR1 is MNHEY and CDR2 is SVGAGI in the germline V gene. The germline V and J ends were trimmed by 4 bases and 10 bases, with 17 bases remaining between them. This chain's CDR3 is CASSSSGVERSPLHF. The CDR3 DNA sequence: TGTGCCAGCAGTTCCTCGGGAGTCGAGCGGTCACCCCTCCACTTT.

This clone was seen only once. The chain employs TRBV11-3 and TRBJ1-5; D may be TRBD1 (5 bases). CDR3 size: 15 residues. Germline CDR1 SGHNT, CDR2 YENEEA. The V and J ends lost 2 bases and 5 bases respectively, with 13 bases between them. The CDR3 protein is CASSLPRAGDQPQHF. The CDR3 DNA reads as TGTGCCAGCAGCTTACCCAGGGCAGGTGATCAGCCCCAGCATTTT.

CDR3 loop: CAWSSRNTGELFF. The CDR3 DNA sequence: TGTGCCTGGAGTTCTAGGAACACCGGGGAGCTGTTTTTT. The genes are TRBV30 and TRBJ2-2; D unresolved. Deletions cut 2 bases from V and 1 base from J, with 5 bases between. Germline CDR1 is GTSNPN and CDR2 is SVGIG (reference sequence). This CDR3 contains 13 residues.

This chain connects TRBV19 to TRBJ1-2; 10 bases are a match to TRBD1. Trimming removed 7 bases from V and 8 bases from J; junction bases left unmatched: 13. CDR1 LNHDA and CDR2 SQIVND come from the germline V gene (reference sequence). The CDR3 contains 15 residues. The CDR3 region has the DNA TGTGCCAGTAATCCGAAAGGACAGGGGGTCTTAGGCTACACCTTC. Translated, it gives CASNPKGQGVLGYTF.

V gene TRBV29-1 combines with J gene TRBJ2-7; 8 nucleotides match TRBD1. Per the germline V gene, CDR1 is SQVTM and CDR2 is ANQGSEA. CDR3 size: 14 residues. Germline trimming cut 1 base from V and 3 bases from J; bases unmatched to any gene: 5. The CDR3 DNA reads TGCAGCGTTGAAGCGGGGACAGGCCTCTACGAGCAGTACTTC. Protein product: CSVEAGTGLYEQYF.

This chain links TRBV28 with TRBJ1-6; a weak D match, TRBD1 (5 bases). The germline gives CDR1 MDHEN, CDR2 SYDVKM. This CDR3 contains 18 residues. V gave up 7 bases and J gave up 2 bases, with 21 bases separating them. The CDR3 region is CASTRSLQQGTYNSPLHF. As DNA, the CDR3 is TGTGCCAGCACCCGCTCTCTGCAGCAGGGCACCTATAATTCACCCCTCCACTTT.

The CDR3 here is CASSYSSGGKLFF. DNA of the CDR3: TGTGCCAGCAGTTACTCATCAGGGGGAAAACTGTTTTTT. J is TRBJ1-4 and V is TRBV6-5; 7 bases fit TRBD1. The CDR3 covers 13 residues. The V gene end was trimmed by 0 bases and the J gene end by 10 bases; junction bases not matched to a gene: 2. CDR1 and CDR2 from the germline V gene are MNHEY and SVGAGI.

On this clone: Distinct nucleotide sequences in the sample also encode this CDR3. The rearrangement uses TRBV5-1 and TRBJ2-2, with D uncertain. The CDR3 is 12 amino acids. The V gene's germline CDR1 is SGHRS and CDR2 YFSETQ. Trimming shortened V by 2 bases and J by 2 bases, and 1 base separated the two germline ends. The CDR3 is CASSLNTGELFF. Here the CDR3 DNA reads TGCGCCAGCAGCTTAAACACCGGGGAGCTGTTTTTT.

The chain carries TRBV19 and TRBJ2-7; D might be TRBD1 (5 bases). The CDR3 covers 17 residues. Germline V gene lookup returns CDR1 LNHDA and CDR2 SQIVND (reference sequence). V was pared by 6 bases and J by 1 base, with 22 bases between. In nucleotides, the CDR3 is TGTGCCAGTAGCAAATCCCAGATCGGGCAGGGATCCTACGAGCAGTACTTC. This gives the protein CASSKSQIGQGSYEQYF.

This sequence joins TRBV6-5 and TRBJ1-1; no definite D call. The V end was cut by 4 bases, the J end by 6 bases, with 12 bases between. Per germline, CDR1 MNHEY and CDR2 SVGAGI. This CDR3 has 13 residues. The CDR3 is CASSLSVGSEAFF. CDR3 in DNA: TGTGCCAGCAGTTTAAGTGTTGGCTCTGAAGCTTTCTTT.

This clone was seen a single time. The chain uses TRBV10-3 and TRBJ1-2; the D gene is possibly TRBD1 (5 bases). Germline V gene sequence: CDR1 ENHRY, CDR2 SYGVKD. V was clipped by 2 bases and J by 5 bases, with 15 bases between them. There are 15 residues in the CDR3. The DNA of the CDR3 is TGTGCCATCAGTGAGCGAGAGGGGAGTAGTTATGGCTACACCTTC. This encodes CAISEREGSSYGYTF.